What follows is one TCR beta chain and its context. Profiled with immunoSEQ multiplex PCR; TCRdb holds only in-frame clones, not every one. In the table there are a few hundred thousand clones, 86% of which are singletons. This specimen comes from a study of blood T cell repertoires in COVID-19. Study background: The United States, Italy and Spain provided the acute and convalescent COVID-19 samples.

Sequencing input: peripheral blood. This sequence originates from a man aged 50 to 59 with acute or convalescent COVID-19.

CDR3 in amino acids: CASTTPGLYNEQFF. The CDR3 DNA reads TGTGCCAGCACCACTCCGGGACTCTACAATGAGCAGTTCTTC. The V and J genes are TRBV3-1 (or the pseudogene TRBV3-2) and TRBJ2-1; possible D gene TRBD2, 6 bases. Trimming removed 7 bases at V and 3 bases at J, with 13 bases between. The CDR3 consists of 14 residues. CDR1 is LGHDT and CDR2 is YNNKEL in the germline V gene (reference sequence).